The 8 T cell receptor beta chains listed next were all sequenced from one sample in a study of CD8+CD57+ T cells in acquired aplastic anemia. Profiles of TCR beta VDJ and CDR3 were generated from a genomic DNA template. TCRdb fed the reads into MiXCR, producing one record per CDR3 protein. This table has about 260,000 distinct CDR3 sequences, approximately 80% appearing once. Patients chosen for sequencing had CD8+CD57+ cells that had expanded, as shown by flow cytometry. Sequencing used sorted CD4+, CD8+, or CD8+CD57+ T cells (not recorded which) from PBMCs. The receptors here all came from a human donor with aplastic anemia.

Regarding this clonotype: A junction boundary mismatches the germline segment, possibly from a read error. This chain links TRBV24-1 with TRBJ2-1; the D is unclear. Germline CDR1 is KGHDR and CDR2 is SFDVKD. The CDR3 sequence is 11 residues long. The CDR3 here is CTTRVGDEQFF. In nucleotides, the CDR3 is TGTACCACCCGGGTAGGCGATGAGCAGTTCTTC.

The chain combines TRBV7-9 with TRBJ1-1, with D unclear. The CDR3 has 15 amino acids. Trimming shortened V by 2 bases and J by 12 bases, and 22 bases separated the two germline ends. Germline loops: CDR1 SEHNR, CDR2 FQNEAQ (reference sequence). The CDR3 is CASSLSGGAQDRTFF. DNA for the CDR3: TGTGCCAGCAGCTTATCCGGCGGAGCGCAAGATAGAACTTTCTTT.

The V and J genes are TRBV10-3 and TRBJ2-1, with TRBD2 matching over 12 bases. The CDR3 extends over 17 amino acids. Trimming at V came to 6 bases and at J to 0 bases, leaving 6 bases not matched to a gene. Germline V gene data show CDR1 as ENHRY and CDR2 as SYGVKD. The CDR3 loop is CAISRGLAGDSYNEQFF. CDR3 coding DNA: TGTGCCATCAGCAGGGGACTAGCGGGTGACTCCTACAATGAGCAGTTCTTC.

The chain couples TRBV29-1 to TRBJ2-7, with D maybe TRBD1 (5 bases). Germline V gene sequence: CDR1 SQVTM, CDR2 ANQGSEA. The CDR3 has 12 amino acids. V shed 5 bases and J shed 2 bases, with 10 bases lying between them. Here the CDR3 reads CSVRTSTYEQYF. Written as DNA, the CDR3 is TGCAGCGTTCGGACATCTACCTACGAGCAGTACTTC.

This clonotype was seen a single time. At one end the junction does not follow the germline gene, possibly because of a read error. The V call is TRBV2, the J call TRBJ2-1; D perhaps matches TRBD2 (5 bases). CDR3 size: 13 residues. The V gene's germline CDR1 is SNHLY and CDR2 FYNNEI. CDR3 bases: TGTGCCAGCGGGGATGGGAGCACAGATACCAAGTATTTT. Its translation is CASGDGSTDTKYF.

The chain is built from TRBV5-6 and TRBJ2-5, with D perhaps given as TRBD1 or TRBD2 (5 bases each). Deletions cut 4 bases from V and 1 base from J, with 11 bases between. Germline V gives CDR1 SGHDT, CDR2 YYEEEE. The CDR3 extends over 14 amino acids. CDR3 DNA sequence: TGTGCCAGCAGCGCGACGGGACGCCAAGAGACCCAGTACTTC. It is translated as CASSATGRQETQYF. Filled out from reference TRBV5-6 and TRBJ2-5, the complete variable domain reads DAGVTQSPTHLIKTRGQQVTLRCSPKSGHDTVSWYQQALGQGPQFIFQYYEEEERQRGNFPDRFSGHQFPNYSSELNVNALLLGDSALYLCASSATGRQETQYFGPGTRLLVL.

This chain links TRBV7-3 with TRBJ1-2, with D perhaps matching TRBD1 (6 bases). Trimming pared 5 bases from V and 11 bases from J, leaving 27 bases between. CDR3 length equals 16 residues. Germline CDR1 SGHTA, CDR2 FQGTGA. The CDR3, as DNA: TGTGCCAGCAGCCCTGAGCTAGCGGGGGGGCGCGATACGTACACCTTC. This codes for CASSPELAGGRDTYTF.

This clonotype was counted a few times. No DNA is shown, since the ends of the CDR3 on it are uncertain; the CDR3 is the one TCRdb lists. The gene calls are TRBV7-6 and TRBJ1-1; the listed D gene, TRBD1, was not tested against the DNA. The CDR3 sequence runs 15 residues, both termini included. CDR1 SGHVS and CDR2 FNYEAQ come from the germline V gene. CDR3 residues: CASSLEGAGTEAFFF.